These 27 T cell receptor beta chains originate from one sample sequenced in a study of OX40 agonist ivuxolimab in advanced cancers. The method was immunoSEQ multiplex PCR; TCRdb's version includes in-frame clones alone and lacks a portion of them. The table includes some 100,000 clones, just over 90% detected once. Source: CD4+ or CD8+ T cells sorted from blood, taken in a trial of the OX40 agonist ivuxolimab. These receptor sequences come from an adult with an advanced solid tumor such as melanoma, head and neck, liver or kidney cancer.

This clone was recorded only once. V usage is TRBV28 and J usage is TRBJ2-3; 9 bases agree with TRBD2. Per germline, CDR1 MDHEN and CDR2 SYDVKM. The ends lost 7 bases at V and 2 bases at J; junction bases unmatched: 4. This CDR3 has 14 amino acids. CDR3: CASNAGGTTDTQYF. The CDR3 nucleotides are TGTGCCAGCAACGCGGGAGGGACCACAGATACGCAGTATTTT.

The chain is built from TRBV6-5 and TRBJ1-1; D gene uncertain. CDR1 is MNHEY and CDR2 is SVGAGI in the germline V gene. Trimming shortened V by 0 bases and J by 7 bases, and 9 bases separated the two germline ends. This CDR3 contains 13 residues. The CDR3 DNA sequence: TGTGCCAGCAGTTACTCGATAGGGAGTGAAGCTTTCTTT. It codes for CASSYSIGSEAFF.

The chain has TRBV19 and TRBJ1-4, with D perhaps matching TRBD1 (5 bases). The CDR3 length is 13 residues. V was pared by 4 bases and J by 8 bases, with 11 bases between. The V gene's germline CDR1 is LNHDA and CDR2 SQIVND (reference sequence). CDR3 nucleotides: TGTGCCAGTAGTACCCGGGACCTCGAAAAACTGTTTTTT. It yields the protein CASSTRDLEKLFF.

The chain is built from TRBV18 and TRBJ1-3; no clear D. The V end lost 1 base, the J end lost 3 bases, and 16 bases lay between the germline ends. Germline CDR1 reads KGHSH; CDR2 reads LQKENI. CDR3 length: 17 amino acids. CDR3 protein: CASSPLIGALDGNTIYF. CDR3 sequence (DNA): TGTGCCAGCTCACCACTTATAGGTGCGTTGGATGGAAACACCATATATTTT.

The chain has TRBV27 and TRBJ2-2, with 8 bases lining up with TRBD2. In germline, CDR1 is MNHEY, CDR2 SMNVEV (reference sequence). J lost 5 bases, V lost 5 bases, and 4 bases had no gene match. The CDR3 spans 14 residues. The CDR3 DNA reads as TGTGCCAGCAGTAGCGGGAGTTGGACCGGGGAGCTGTTTTTT. The encoded protein is CASSSGSWTGELFF.

V gene TRBV7-6 combines with J gene TRBJ2-7; D gene uncertain. V lost 2 bases to trimming and J lost 2 bases, with 10 bases between them. The CDR3 is 14 residues long. Germline values: CDR1 SGHVS, CDR2 FNYEAQ. The chain's CDR3 is CASSLSETAYEQYF. CDR3 nucleotide sequence: TGTGCCAGCAGCTTATCGGAGACCGCCTACGAGCAGTACTTC.

The gene calls are TRBV6-5 and TRBJ2-7; 8 bases are shared with TRBD1. V lost 4 bases, J lost 4 bases, and 9 bases stayed unmatched. Germline CDR1 and CDR2: MNHEY and SVGAGI. This CDR3 region has 15 residues. The CDR3 is CASSLFQGAVYEQYF. The CDR3 DNA sequence: TGTGCCAGCAGTTTATTCCAGGGGGCGGTATACGAGCAGTACTTC.

The chain combines TRBV27 with TRBJ2-7, with 8 bases lining up with TRBD1. This CDR3 contains 14 residues. V shed 5 bases, J shed 6 bases, and the junction held 9 bases outside the gene matches. Germline values: CDR1 MNHEY, CDR2 SMNVEV (reference sequence). The CDR3 nucleotides are TGTGCCAGCAGTGCCGCCGGGACAGGCTCCGAGCAGTACTTC. This codes for CASSAAGTGSEQYF.

The J gene is TRBJ2-7, the V gene TRBV4-3, with D maybe TRBD1 (5 bases). CDR1 is LGHNA, CDR2 YSLEER, per germline. This CDR3 has 13 residues. The ends were cut back, 4 bases at V and 3 bases at J, with 10 bases in the middle. CDR3 coding DNA: TGCGCCAGCAGCCTCCAGGGTATCTACGAGCAGTACTTC. Translation: CASSLQGIYEQYF.

CDR3 sequence (DNA): TGCGCCAGCAGCTCGGTACTAGCGGGGAGCACAGATACGCAGTATTTT. The encoded protein is CASSSVLAGSTDTQYF. V usage is TRBV5-1 and J usage is TRBJ2-3; TRBD2 agrees at 10 bases. V shed 3 bases and J 0 bases; nucleotides not matched to a gene: 4. CDR1 and CDR2 (germline): SGHRS, YFSETQ. This CDR3 region has 16 residues.

V and J are TRBV9 and TRBJ2-1; 7 bases match TRBD1. The V gene's germline CDR1 is SGDLS and CDR2 YYNGEE. The length of the CDR3 is 17 residues. J was trimmed by 9 bases and V by 2 bases; bases with no gene match: 17. CDR3 in amino acids: CASSVLQGDPIPTEQFF. Written as DNA, the CDR3 is TGTGCCAGCAGCGTGTTGCAGGGGGATCCCATTCCCACTGAGCAGTTCTTC.

The chain recombines TRBV6-5 with TRBJ1-3; 7 nucleotides agree with TRBD1. The germline gives CDR1 MNHEY, CDR2 SVGAGI. The CDR3 extends over 14 amino acids. V shed 5 bases and J 6 bases; nucleotides not matched to a gene: 7. The CDR3 DNA sequence: TGTGCCAGCAGTAAACAGGGGATAGAAAACACCATATATTTT. This translates into CASSKQGIENTIYF.

The gene calls are TRBV11-2 and TRBJ2-2; D is undetermined. V was pared by 3 bases and J by 6 bases, with 8 bases between. The germline gives CDR1 SGHAT, CDR2 FQNNGV. This CDR3 has 13 residues. The CDR3 bases are TGTGCCAGCAGCTTTTCTCGAGCCGGGGAGCTGTTTTTT. Translated, it gives CASSFSRAGELFF.

The gene calls are TRBV7-8 and TRBJ2-7; perhaps TRBD1 as D (5 bases). The CDR3 runs 16 residues. The germline V and J ends were trimmed by 2 bases and 3 bases, with 17 bases remaining between them. Germline assignment: CDR1 SGHVS and CDR2 FQNEAQ. CDR3: CASSLLLSGTGYEQYF. DNA for the CDR3: TGTGCCAGCAGCTTACTCCTCTCGGGCACAGGCTACGAGCAGTACTTC.

The chain couples TRBV19 to TRBJ2-1; tentative D call: TRBD1 (6 bases). CDR3 length: 16 amino acids. Germline loops: CDR1 LNHDA, CDR2 SQIVND (reference sequence). Trimming removed 0 bases at V and 3 bases at J, with 12 bases between. The CDR3 nucleotides are TGTGCCAGTAGTATAGATATGACAGGAATCTACAATGAGCAGTTCTTC. This translates into CASSIDMTGIYNEQFF.

CDR3 sequence reads: CASSEPRANQPQHF. The CDR3 DNA is TGTGCCAGCAGTGAACCCCGGGCTAATCAGCCCCAGCATTTT. V usage is TRBV25-1 and J usage is TRBJ1-5; D ambiguous. The CDR3 totals 14 residues. Germline assignment: CDR1 MGHDK and CDR2 SYGVNS. V gave up 2 bases and J gave up 4 bases, with 9 bases separating them.

The chain joins TRBV18 to TRBJ2-7; 10 bases fit TRBD2. After removal of 6 bases from V and 0 bases from J, the junction contained 5 bases not matched to a gene. The CDR3 covers 15 residues. The germline gives CDR1 KGHSH, CDR2 LQKENI. CDR3 residues: CASSLGTSDSYEQYF. DNA of the CDR3: TGTGCCAGCTCCTTGGGGACTAGCGACTCCTACGAGCAGTACTTC.

This clone has just a few counts. The chain couples TRBV19 to TRBJ1-1; 10 bases are a match to TRBD1. Germline loops: CDR1 LNHDA, CDR2 SQIVND (reference sequence). With V trimmed by 7 bases and J by 6 bases, 8 bases remained unmatched. The CDR3 runs to 14 residues. In DNA form, the CDR3 reads TGTGCCAGTAATTCCGGGACAGGGGCCGCTGAAGCTTTCTTT. Protein: CASNSGTGAAEAFF.

This sequence joins TRBV11-2 and TRBJ2-7, with 10 bases that match TRBD2. V shed 5 bases, J shed 4 bases, and the junction held 11 bases outside the gene matches. CDR3 length: 16 residues. From germline, CDR1 is SGHAT and CDR2 FQNNGV. The CDR3 here is CASSPPLAGVRYEQYF. The CDR3 region has the DNA TGTGCCAGCAGCCCCCCCCTAGCGGGAGTTAGGTACGAGCAGTACTTC.

V gene TRBV19 combines with J gene TRBJ1-1, with 8 bases identical to TRBD1. This CDR3 spans 16 amino acids. In germline, CDR1 is LNHDA, CDR2 SQIVND (reference sequence). V lost 4 bases to trimming and J lost 0 bases; unmatched junction nucleotides: 7. CDR3 coding DNA: TGTGCCAGTAGTAACGACAGGGGACCCATGAACACTGAAGCTTTCTTT. This codes for CASSNDRGPMNTEAFF.

This chain links TRBV6-6 with TRBJ2-7, with 7 nucleotides matching TRBD1. Trimming cost V 5 bases and J 5 bases; bases outside gene matches: 12. This CDR3 contains 15 residues. Germline CDR1 MNHNY, CDR2 SVGAGI (reference sequence). The DNA for the CDR3 is TGTGCCAGCAGTGCGACAGGGCGCATGACTAACGAGCAGTACTTC. Its protein is CASSATGRMTNEQYF.

The genes are TRBV21-1 and TRBJ1-1; the table names TRBD1, a call not compared with the DNA. TRBV21-1 is a pseudogene. This CDR3 contains 15 residues. CDR3: CASSPRDRMNTEAFF. CDR3 coding DNA: TGTGCCAGCAGCCCTCGGGACAGGATGAACACTGAAGCTTTCTTT.

The CDR3 sequence: CATSRAGDPRGYEQFF. The CDR3 region has the DNA TGTGCCACCAGCAGAGCCGGCGACCCAAGGGGATATGAGCAGTTCTTC. V usage is TRBV15 and J usage is TRBJ2-1; tentatively, D is TRBD1 (5 bases). Germline CDR1 and CDR2: LNHNV and YYDKDF (reference sequence). Trimming removed 1 base at V and 8 bases at J, with 18 bases between. CDR3 length equals 16 residues.

The rearrangement joins TRBV5-1 to TRBJ2-7, with TRBD1 identical over 9 bases. The V gene end was trimmed by 2 bases and the J gene end by 3 bases; junction bases not matched to a gene: 3. Germline values: CDR1 SGHRS, CDR2 YFSETQ. The CDR3 runs 14 residues. The CDR3 loop is CASSFGQGIYEQYF. As DNA, the CDR3 is TGCGCCAGCAGCTTTGGACAGGGGATCTACGAGCAGTACTTC.

The chain couples TRBV10-3 to TRBJ2-7; D tentatively reads TRBD1 or TRBD2 (5 bases each). Germline V CDR1 and CDR2: ENHRY, SYGVKD. The V gene lost 4 bases and the J gene lost 2 bases, with 12 bases spanning the gap. This CDR3 is built from 14 residues. The chain's CDR3 is CAISVSQGAYEQYF. CDR3 sequence (DNA): TGTGCCATCAGTGTGAGCCAGGGAGCCTACGAGCAGTACTTC.

A single count supports this clone. V is TRBV11-2 and J is TRBJ2-3; 13 bases are shared with TRBD2. Looked up from germline, CDR1 is SGHAT and CDR2 is FQNNGV. J was trimmed by 0 bases and V by 5 bases; bases with no gene match: 8. This CDR3 comprises 18 residues. The CDR3 sequence is CASSPRTSGGTSTDTQYF. The CDR3 DNA is TGTGCCAGCAGCCCCCGGACTAGCGGGGGAACTAGCACAGATACGCAGTATTTT.

This chain links TRBV7-9 with TRBJ2-1, with D unclear. V gave up 3 bases and J gave up 6 bases, with 9 bases separating them. The CDR3 has 13 amino acids. Looked up from germline, CDR1 is SEHNR and CDR2 is FQNEAQ (reference sequence). The CDR3 sequence is CASSLSLSNEQFF. The CDR3 DNA reads as TGTGCCAGCAGCTTGTCACTTAGCAATGAGCAGTTCTTC.